This T cell receptor (beta chain) stems from a study of T cells in localized non-small cell lung cancer. Here immunoSEQ multiplex PCR was the method, and the copy in TCRdb shows in-frame clones only, minus some. The table lists tens of thousands of clones, roughly 87% of them singletons, with approximately 15% in the top ten. After removal of 4 bases from V and 2 bases from J, the junction contained 11 bases not matched to a gene. Germline V gene sequence: CDR1 SGHNT, CDR2 YYREEE (reference sequence). This CDR3 spans 16 amino acids. The V call is TRBV5-4, the J call TRBJ1-2; 7 bases match TRBD1. The TCR originated in a male donor aged 60 or over with stage III squamous cell lung carcinoma. This material consisted of peripheral blood, taken before any cancer treatment. CDR3: CASSQNRGLSNYGYTF. The DNA for the CDR3 is TGTGCCAGCAGCCAAAACAGGGGCCTATCAAACTATGGCTACACCTTC.